This is a list of T cell receptor beta chains from one sample in a study of cytomegalovirus exposure and HLA in healthy donors. Profiling relied on immunoSEQ multiplex PCR, and the TCRdb table lists in-frame clones only, not all of them. This table has about 130,000 clones, roughly 77% appearing once. The sample comprised PBMCs. These receptors were taken from a male donor in good health and CMV-seronegative. CDR3s include the opening cysteine and the closing phenylalanine or tryptophan. The D gene is left open where the match is weak. Some rows have no size entry. The others give once, few or many, or a class for an expanded clone.

-	-	TRBJ2-7	TRBV4-1	CASSLFARDYYEQYF	TGCGCCAGCAGCCTTTTCGCACGAGATTACTACGAGCAGTACTTC
-	TRBD2	TRBJ2-7	TRBV2	CAGRGLAGTYEQYF	TGTGCCGGACGGGGACTAGCGGGGACCTACGAGCAGTACTTC
few	TRBD2	TRBJ2-3	TRBV15	CATSPTSGGTDTQYF	TGTGCCACCAGTCCGACTAGCGGGGGCACAGATACGCAGTATTTT
-	TRBD1	TRBJ1-1	TRBV6-5	CASSQTGPTEAFF	TGTGCCAGCAGTCAGACAGGGCCAACTGAAGCTTTCTTT
-	-	TRBJ1-3	TRBV6-1	CASSATALSGNTIYF	TGTGCCAGCAGTGCTACAGCTCTCTCTGGAAACACCATATATTTT
few	-	TRBJ2-3	TRBV15	CATSRDYGGGTDTQYF	TGTGCCACCAGCAGAGATTACGGCGGGGGCACAGATACGCAGTATTTT
-	TRBD1	TRBJ2-4	TRBV2	CASSATGAANSQYF	TGTGCCAGCAGTGCTACAGGGGCCGCAAACAGTCAGTACTTC
-	TRBD1	TRBJ2-7	TRBV5-1	CASSSGTGSYEQYF	TGCGCCAGCAGCTCCGGGACAGGGTCCTACGAGCAGTACTTC
-	-	TRBJ2-3	TRBV4-3	CASSQGTTTPTDTQYF	TGCGCCAGCAGCCAAGGCACTACCACTCCCACAGATACGCAGTATTTT
-	-	TRBJ2-3	TRBV6-5	CASSYTGSTDTQYF	TGTGCCAGCAGTTACACAGGGTCGACAGATACGCAGTATTTT
-	TRBD1	TRBJ2-7	TRBV9	CASSVRIGTDYEQYF	TGTGCCAGCAGCGTAAGGATCGGGACAGATTACGAGCAGTACTTC
-	TRBD1	TRBJ2-7	TRBV7-9	CASSFGRGGFNEQYF	TGTGCCAGCAGCTTCGGTAGAGGGGGCTTTAACGAGCAGTACTTC
-	-	TRBJ1-2	TRBV18	CASSPAEGRSNYGYTF	TGTGCCAGCTCACCCGCGGAGGGGCGCTCTAACTATGGCTACACCTTC
few	-	TRBJ1-2	TRBV6-6	CASSYSRTEYGYTF	TGTGCCAGCAGTTACAGTAGGACAGAGTATGGCTACACCTTC
few	-	TRBJ1-1	TRBV10-3	CAISESSQGAEAFF	TGTGCCATCAGTGAGTCGTCCCAGGGCGCTGAAGCTTTCTTT
-	TRBD1	TRBJ2-1	TRBV15	CATSTTGVGHNEQFF	TGTGCCACCAGCACGACAGGGGTAGGACACAATGAGCAGTTCTTC
-	TRBD2	TRBJ2-7	TRBV7-6	CASSRGLAGDEQYF	TGTGCCAGCAGCCGCGGACTAGCGGGAGACGAGCAGTACTTC
-	TRBD2	TRBJ2-1	TRBV6-1	CASRVPTSGNNEQFF	TGTGCCAGCAGGGTCCCGACTAGCGGGAACAATGAGCAGTTCTTC
-	-	TRBJ2-7	TRBV15	CATSRDGSFREQYF	TGTGCCACCAGCAGAGATGGGAGTTTTCGCGAGCAGTACTTC
-	TRBD1	TRBJ1-2	TRBV4-3	CASSQDPPYRGSGYGYTF	TGCGCCAGCAGCCAAGATCCTCCTTACAGGGGTTCAGGCTATGGCTACACCTTC
once	TRBD2	TRBJ2-1	TRBV5-3	CARSLRQGVYLGLAGGPPNNEQFF	TGTGCCAGAAGCTTGAGGCAGGGGGTCTACTTGGGACTAGCGGGAGGGCCTCCTAACAATGAGCAGTTCTTC
-	-	TRBJ2-7	TRBV30	CAWKGGVEQYF	TGTGCCTGGAAGGGGGGGGTCGAGCAGTACTTC
-	TRBD2	TRBJ2-7	TRBV6-5	CASSPLAGASYEQYF	TGTGCCAGCAGTCCACTAGCGGGGGCCTCCTACGAGCAGTACTTC
-	-	TRBJ1-2	TRBV29-1	CSVPSAGAGYTF	TGCAGCGTTCCCTCAGCAGGCGCTGGCTACACCTTC
-	TRBD2	TRBJ2-3	TRBV11-2	CASSYGGALAGGLADTQYF	TGTGCCAGCAGCTACGGTGGGGCACTAGCGGGGGGGCTTGCAGATACGCAGTATTTT
-	-	TRBJ1-4	TRBV29-1	CSVVQPNEKLFF	TGCAGCGTTGTACAGCCAAATGAAAAACTGTTTTTT
few	TRBD1	TRBJ1-2	TRBV4-1	CASSEPGQGLHGYTF	TGCGCCAGCAGCGAGCCGGGACAGGGGTTACATGGCTACACCTTC
-	-	TRBJ2-2	TRBV19	CASSINSLRAGELFF	TGTGCCAGTAGTATAAATTCCCTGCGAGCCGGGGAGCTGTTTTTT
-	-	TRBJ1-2	TRBV6-5	CATQAERYGYTF	TGTGCCACCCAAGCCGAGCGCTATGGCTACACCTTC
-	TRBD2	TRBJ2-5	TRBV7-7	CASSLGVAGGSETQYF	TGTGCTAGCAGCTTAGGGGTAGCGGGGGGCTCGGAGACCCAGTACTTC
once	-	TRBJ1-6	TRBV7-9	CASSPTVNSPLHF	TGTGCCAGCAGCCCTACGGTTAATTCACCCCTCCACTTT
-	-	TRBJ2-7	TRBV2	CASRAQDSPGWEQYF	TGTGCCAGCAGGGCCCAGGACAGCCCGGGGTGGGAGCAGTACTTC
-	-	TRBJ1-3	TRBV6-6	CASGSGKASGNTIYF	TGTGCCAGCGGATCGGGGAAGGCCTCTGGAAACACCATATATTTT
-	-	TRBJ2-5	TRBV4-1	CASSQDGSRRETQYF	TGCGCCAGCAGCCAAGATGGGTCGAGGCGGGAGACCCAGTACTTC
-	-	TRBJ2-3	TRBV7-3	CASSEGADTQYF	TGTGCCAGCAGCGAAGGGGCTGATACGCAGTATTTT